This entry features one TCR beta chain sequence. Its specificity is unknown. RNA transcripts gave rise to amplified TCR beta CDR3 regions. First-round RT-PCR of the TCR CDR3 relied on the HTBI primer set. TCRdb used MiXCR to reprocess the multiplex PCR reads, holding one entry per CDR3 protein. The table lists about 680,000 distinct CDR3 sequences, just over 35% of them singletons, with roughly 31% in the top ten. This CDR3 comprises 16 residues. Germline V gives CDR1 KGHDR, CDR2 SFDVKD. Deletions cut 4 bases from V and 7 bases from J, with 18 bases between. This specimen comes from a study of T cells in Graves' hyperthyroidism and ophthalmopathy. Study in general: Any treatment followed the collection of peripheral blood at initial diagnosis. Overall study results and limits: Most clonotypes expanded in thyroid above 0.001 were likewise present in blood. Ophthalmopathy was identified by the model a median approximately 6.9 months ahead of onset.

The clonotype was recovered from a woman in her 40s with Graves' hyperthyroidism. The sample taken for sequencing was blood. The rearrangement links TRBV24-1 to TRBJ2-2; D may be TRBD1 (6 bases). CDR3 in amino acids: CATSEPRGRGDGELFF. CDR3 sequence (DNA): TGTGCCACCAGTGAACCTCGCGGCAGGGGAGACGGGGAGCTGTTTTTT.